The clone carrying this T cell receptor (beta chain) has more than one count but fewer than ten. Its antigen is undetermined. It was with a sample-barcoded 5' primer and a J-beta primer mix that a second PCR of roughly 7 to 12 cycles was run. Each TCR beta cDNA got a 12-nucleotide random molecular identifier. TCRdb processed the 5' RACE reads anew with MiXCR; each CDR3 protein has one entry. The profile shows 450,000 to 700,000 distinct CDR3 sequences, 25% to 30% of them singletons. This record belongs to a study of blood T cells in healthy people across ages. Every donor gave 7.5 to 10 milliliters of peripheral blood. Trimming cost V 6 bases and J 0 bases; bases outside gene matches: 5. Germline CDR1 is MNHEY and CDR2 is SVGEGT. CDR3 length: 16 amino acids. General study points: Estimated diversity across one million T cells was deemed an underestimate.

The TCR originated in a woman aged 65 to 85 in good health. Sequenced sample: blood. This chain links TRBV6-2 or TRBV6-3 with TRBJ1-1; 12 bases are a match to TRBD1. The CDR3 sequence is CASSPGQGALNTEAFF. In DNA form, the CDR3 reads TGTGCCAGCAGCCCGGGACAGGGGGCCCTGAACACTGAAGCTTTCTTT.